Sequencing of this T cell receptor (beta chain) was carried out in a study of regulatory T cells in long-lasting Graves disease. Study-wide results and limits: Under persistent disease, TRBV28, TRBJ1-2 and TRBJ2-5 were used preferentially. Having few samples may have compromised the accuracy.

This clonotype was picked up a small number of times. Antigen unknown. The CDR3 is 15 amino acids. The junction had 4 bases not matched to a gene; V was cut back by 0 bases and J by 2 bases. Germline-derived CDR1 and CDR2 are SGDLS and YYNGEE. Time point reported: persistent/refractory GD, antithyroid drugs over 5 years with positive TRAb. From PBMCs, RNA was extracted and then used to make the TCR library. Building of the TCR beta libraries involved iRepertoire HTBI primers and Arm-PCR of CDR3 regions. TCRdb reprocessed the multiplex PCR reads via MiXCR and lists one record per CDR3 protein. Of 500,000 to 700,000 distinct CDR3 sequences in the sample, roughly 30% were seen once.

The receptor comes from a female donor with Graves disease. Source: peripheral blood mononuclear cells (PBMCs), taken when the disease was refractory, from a patient treated with antithyroid drugs. The V and J genes are TRBV9 and TRBJ1-2; 7 bases line up with TRBD1. CDR3 region: CASSVADRTNYGYTF. The CDR3 bases are TGTGCCAGCAGCGTAGCGGACAGGACAAACTATGGCTACACCTTC.